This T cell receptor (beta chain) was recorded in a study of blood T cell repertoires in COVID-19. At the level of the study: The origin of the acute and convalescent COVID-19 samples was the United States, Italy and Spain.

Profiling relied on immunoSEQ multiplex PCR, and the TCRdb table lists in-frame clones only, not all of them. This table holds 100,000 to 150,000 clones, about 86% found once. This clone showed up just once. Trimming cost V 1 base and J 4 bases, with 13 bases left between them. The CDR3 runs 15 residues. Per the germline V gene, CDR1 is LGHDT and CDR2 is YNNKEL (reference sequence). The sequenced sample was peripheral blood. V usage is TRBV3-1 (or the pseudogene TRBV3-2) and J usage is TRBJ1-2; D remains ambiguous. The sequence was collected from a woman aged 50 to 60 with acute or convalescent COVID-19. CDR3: CASSQGSQKFYGYTF. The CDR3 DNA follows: TGTGCCAGCAGCCAAGGCAGTCAGAAGTTCTATGGCTACACCTTC.